Listed below are T cell receptor beta chains from one sample, sequenced in a study of T cells in Graves' hyperthyroidism and ophthalmopathy. TCRdb analysed the multiplex PCR reads with MiXCR anew, one entry per CDR3 protein. The sample holds 450,000 to 650,000 distinct CDR3 sequences, 17% seen once. Sample: blood. These receptors all come from a woman between 18 and 29 years old with Graves' ophthalmopathy. The CDR3 runs from the conserved cysteine through the conserved F or W. The D gene is left open where the match is weak. The size field is filled for only some rows; it gives once, few, many or a size class.

clone size: many; J gene: TRBJ2-1; V gene: TRBV10-1; D gene: TRBD1; CDR3 DNA: TGCGCCAGCAGGGGCAGGGGGCCGGGGAATGAGCAGTTCTTC; CDR3 protein: CASRGRGPGNEQFF
clone size: many; J gene: TRBJ1-1; V gene: TRBV7-9; D gene: -; CDR3 DNA: TGTGCCAGCGGCGGCGGACGGATGAACACTGAAGCTTTCTTT; CDR3 protein: CASGGGRMNTEAFF
clone size: -; J gene: TRBJ2-5; V gene: TRBV4-3; D gene: TRBD2; CDR3 DNA: TGCGCCAGCAGCCAAGCGGCGAGCGGGGGTCCCCAAGAGACCCAGTACTTC; CDR3 protein: CASSQAASGGPQETQYF
clone size: once; J gene: TRBJ2-3; V gene: TRBV19; D gene: TRBD2; CDR3 DNA: TGTGCCAGTAGTATCCTTAGCGGGGGGGCCACAGATACGCAGTATTTT; CDR3 protein: CASSILSGGATDTQYF
clone size: many; J gene: TRBJ2-3; V gene: TRBV28; D gene: -; CDR3 DNA: TGTGCCAGCAGTTTTAATTCGGGTGCAGATACGCAGTATTTT; CDR3 protein: CASSFNSGADTQYF
clone size: many; J gene: TRBJ1-1; V gene: TRBV10-1; D gene: TRBD1; CDR3 DNA: TGCGCCAGCAGTTACGGACAGGTAGCTGAAGCTTTCTTT; CDR3 protein: CASSYGQVAEAFF
clone size: many; J gene: TRBJ1-1; V gene: TRBV3-1; D gene: TRBD1; CDR3 DNA: TGTGCCAGCAGCCAAATGGACAGGGGGCCGAGGTACACTGAAGCTTTCTTT; CDR3 protein: CASSQMDRGPRYTEAFF
clone size: -; J gene: TRBJ2-2; V gene: TRBV7-2; D gene: TRBD1; CDR3 DNA: TGTGCCAGCAGCTCGACGACAGGGAGCGGCGGGGAGCTGTTTTTT; CDR3 protein: CASSSTTGSGGELFF
clone size: -; J gene: TRBJ2-2; V gene: TRBV7-3; D gene: TRBD2; CDR3 DNA: TGTGCCAGCAGCACAACCGGGACTAGCGGGAGGAACACCGGGGAGCTGTTTTTT; CDR3 protein: CASSTTGTSGRNTGELFF
clone size: -; J gene: TRBJ2-7; V gene: TRBV25-1; D gene: TRBD2; CDR3 DNA: TGTGCCAGCAGTGAATCCGCTACTAGCGGGAACTACGAGCAGTACTTC; CDR3 protein: CASSESATSGNYEQYF
clone size: few; J gene: TRBJ2-7; V gene: TRBV27; D gene: TRBD1; CDR3 DNA: TGTGCCAGCAGATGGGACAGGACCACCTACGAGCAGTACTTC; CDR3 protein: CASRWDRTTYEQYF
clone size: many; J gene: TRBJ2-2; V gene: TRBV30; D gene: -; CDR3 DNA: TGTGCGGTTGACCTGGGGGAGCTGTTTTTT; CDR3 protein: CAVDLGELFF
clone size: many; J gene: TRBJ2-1; V gene: TRBV7-9; D gene: -; CDR3 DNA: TGTGCCAGCAGCTTAGAACAGGGATATGAGCAGTTCTTC; CDR3 protein: CASSLEQGYEQFF
clone size: many; J gene: TRBJ1-1; V gene: TRBV9; D gene: -; CDR3 DNA: TGTGCCAGCAGCGTAGACAGCTGGAGGGGTGAAGCTTTCTTT; CDR3 protein: CASSVDSWRGEAFF
clone size: few; J gene: TRBJ1-6; V gene: TRBV20-1; D gene: -; CDR3 DNA: TGCAGTGCTAGAGAGTCGGGCCATAATTCACCCCTCCACTTT; CDR3 protein: CSARESGHNSPLHF
clone size: -; J gene: TRBJ2-7; V gene: TRBV9; D gene: TRBD2; CDR3 DNA: TGTGCCAGCAGCGTAGGGCCTTCGGGGGGGGACTACGAGCAGTACTTC; CDR3 protein: CASSVGPSGGDYEQYF
clone size: -; J gene: TRBJ2-2; V gene: TRBV5-1; D gene: TRBD1; CDR3 DNA: TGCGCCAGCAGCTTAGGACAGGGCGCGGTCACCGGGGAGCTGTTTTTT; CDR3 protein: CASSLGQGAVTGELFF
clone size: few; J gene: TRBJ1-4; V gene: TRBV3-1; D gene: TRBD1; CDR3 DNA: TGTGCCAGCAGCCAAGGTCTGGCAGGGGGCACAACTAATGAAAAACTGTTTTTT; CDR3 protein: CASSQGLAGGTTNEKLFF
clone size: -; J gene: TRBJ2-1; V gene: TRBV10-3; D gene: -; CDR3 DNA: TGTGCCATCAGTGAGAACCTAAACAATGAGCAGTTCTTC; CDR3 protein: CAISENLNNEQFF
clone size: many; J gene: TRBJ2-7; V gene: TRBV7-3; D gene: TRBD2; CDR3 DNA: TGTGCCAGCAGCCTAGCGGGGGGGCCCAACGAGCAGTACTTC; CDR3 protein: CASSLAGGPNEQYF
clone size: -; J gene: TRBJ1-1; V gene: TRBV7-9; D gene: -; CDR3 DNA: TGTGCCAGCAGGATGAGCTCTGAAGCTTTCTTT; CDR3 protein: CASRMSSEAFF
clone size: many; J gene: TRBJ2-7; V gene: TRBV20-1; D gene: -; CDR3 DNA: TGCAGTGCTAGAGATTGGGGTAGCGGCGAGCAGTACTTC; CDR3 protein: CSARDWGSGEQYF
clone size: many; J gene: TRBJ2-7; V gene: TRBV20-1; D gene: -; CDR3 DNA: TGCAGTGCTAGAGTTGGTTCCGACGAGCAGTACTTC; CDR3 protein: CSARVGSDEQYF
clone size: -; J gene: TRBJ2-7; V gene: TRBV7-9; D gene: TRBD2; CDR3 DNA: TGTGCCAGCAGCGATCTCCCGGGACTAGCGGGGGCGAGTGAGCAGTACTTC; CDR3 protein: CASSDLPGLAGASEQYF
clone size: many; J gene: TRBJ2-1; V gene: TRBV6-2/TRBV6-3; D gene: -; CDR3 DNA: TGTGCCAGCAGTTATGGGGGAGCGTACAATGAGCAGTTCTTC; CDR3 protein: CASSYGGAYNEQFF
clone size: many; J gene: TRBJ2-7; V gene: TRBV28; D gene: -; CDR3 DNA: TGTGCCAGCAGTCAAACCCAGGGCCAGGTCGCCTACGAGCAGTACTTC; CDR3 protein: CASSQTQGQVAYEQYF
clone size: many; J gene: TRBJ2-1; V gene: TRBV7-8; D gene: -; CDR3 DNA: TGTGCCAGCAGCCCATCAGCTTCAGTCTACAATGAGCAGTTCTTC; CDR3 protein: CASSPSASVYNEQFF
clone size: many; J gene: TRBJ2-3; V gene: TRBV6-2/TRBV6-3; D gene: -; CDR3 DNA: TGTGCCAGCAGTACCCCGGACAGGAGGGGAGATACGCAGTATTTT; CDR3 protein: CASSTPDRRGDTQYF
clone size: many; J gene: TRBJ2-7; V gene: TRBV27; D gene: -; CDR3 DNA: TGTGCCAGCAGTTTTAAAGGGGGGCAAGGATTCTACGAGCAGTACTTC; CDR3 protein: CASSFKGGQGFYEQYF
clone size: many; J gene: TRBJ2-3; V gene: TRBV11-2; D gene: -; CDR3 DNA: TGTGCCAGCAGCTCCACGGGGCGAGCCCGTGGTCCCATATTCACAGATACGCAGTATTTT; CDR3 protein: CASSSTGRARGPIFTDTQYF
clone size: few; J gene: TRBJ2-5; V gene: TRBV7-9; D gene: -; CDR3 DNA: TGTGCCAGCAGCCCTGGGGTGGGCAGGGAAGCCGAGACCCAGTACTTC; CDR3 protein: CASSPGVGREAETQYF
clone size: many; J gene: TRBJ2-3; V gene: TRBV6-5; D gene: -; CDR3 DNA: TGTGCCAGCAGTTACGATGATAAGACAGATACGCAGTATTTT; CDR3 protein: CASSYDDKTDTQYF
clone size: -; J gene: TRBJ2-1; V gene: TRBV27; D gene: -; CDR3 DNA: TGTGCCAGCAGTAGATCCCCCGAGGGATTCTTAAATGAGCAGTTCTTC; CDR3 protein: CASSRSPEGFLNEQFF
clone size: -; J gene: TRBJ2-7; V gene: TRBV7-2; D gene: TRBD2; CDR3 DNA: TGTGCCAGCAGCTCCGATTGGGCTAGCGGGAGAAGGTCAGGGGAGCAATACTTC; CDR3 protein: CASSSDWASGRRSGEQYF
clone size: few; J gene: TRBJ2-3; V gene: TRBV6-1; D gene: -; CDR3 DNA: TGTGCCAGCAGTGTCCCGGGGGTCAGCACAGATACGCAGTATTTT; CDR3 protein: CASSVPGVSTDTQYF
clone size: many; J gene: TRBJ1-5; V gene: TRBV28; D gene: TRBD1; CDR3 DNA: TGTGCCAGCAGTTTCAGGGGGAGCCAGCCCCAGCATTTT; CDR3 protein: CASSFRGSQPQHF
clone size: few; J gene: TRBJ1-2; V gene: TRBV20-1; D gene: -; CDR3 DNA: TGCAGTGCTAGAGATCTAAGGTCCAGGGTAGATAACTATGGCTACACCTTC; CDR3 protein: CSARDLRSRVDNYGYTF
clone size: -; J gene: TRBJ2-1; V gene: TRBV29-1; D gene: TRBD2; CDR3 DNA: TGCAGCGGGGTAGGACTAGCGGTCTACAATGAGCAGTTCTTC; CDR3 protein: CSGVGLAVYNEQFF
clone size: -; J gene: TRBJ2-7; V gene: TRBV4-1; D gene: TRBD2; CDR3 DNA: TGCGCCAGCAGCCGGCAGACTAGCGCTTCCTACGAGCAGTACTTC; CDR3 protein: CASSRQTSASYEQYF
clone size: -; J gene: TRBJ2-1; V gene: TRBV19; D gene: TRBD2; CDR3 DNA: TGTGCCAGTAGTATAGATCTAGCGGCGGACTACAATGAGCAGTTCTTC; CDR3 protein: CASSIDLAADYNEQFF
clone size: many; J gene: TRBJ1-1; V gene: TRBV6-1; D gene: TRBD1; CDR3 DNA: TGTGCCAGCAGTGGAAAACGACAGGGGGCATTTTCAGCTGAAGCTTTCTTT; CDR3 protein: CASSGKRQGAFSAEAFF
clone size: once; J gene: TRBJ1-1; V gene: TRBV27; D gene: -; CDR3 DNA: TGTGCCAGCAGTTTATACACTCGGGGGACTGAAGCTTTCTTT; CDR3 protein: CASSLYTRGTEAFF
clone size: many; J gene: TRBJ2-1; V gene: TRBV11-1; D gene: TRBD2; CDR3 DNA: TGTGCCAGCAGCCCCCTCTGGGCGGGAGTTAACAATGAGCAGTTCTTC; CDR3 protein: CASSPLWAGVNNEQFF
clone size: -; J gene: TRBJ2-1; V gene: TRBV6-1; D gene: -; CDR3 DNA: TGTGCCAGCAGTGAAGCGCAGGGGAGTTACAATGAGCAGTTCTTC; CDR3 protein: CASSEAQGSYNEQFF
clone size: -; J gene: TRBJ1-5; V gene: TRBV5-6; D gene: -; CDR3 DNA: TGTGCCAGCAGCCTTTTAGGCTATGAGAATCAGCCCCAGCATTTT; CDR3 protein: CASSLLGYENQPQHF
clone size: -; J gene: TRBJ2-7; V gene: TRBV24-1; D gene: -; CDR3 DNA: TGTGCCACCAGTGATGCTGACAGGACTTACGAGCAGTACTTC; CDR3 protein: CATSDADRTYEQYF
clone size: -; J gene: TRBJ1-1; V gene: TRBV3-1; D gene: -; CDR3 DNA: TGTGCCAGCAGCCAAGATCCCGGGGCCGTGGAAGCTTTCTTT; CDR3 protein: CASSQDPGAVEAFF
clone size: many; J gene: TRBJ1-1; V gene: TRBV20-1; D gene: -; CDR3 DNA: TGCAGTGCTAGACCCTGGGAGAACACTGAAGCTTTCTTT; CDR3 protein: CSARPWENTEAFF
clone size: -; J gene: TRBJ2-7; V gene: TRBV7-9; D gene: TRBD2; CDR3 DNA: TGTGCCAGCAGCTATCAGACTAGCGGGAGGGGCGAGCAGTACTTC; CDR3 protein: CASSYQTSGRGEQYF
clone size: -; J gene: TRBJ2-7; V gene: TRBV28; D gene: TRBD1; CDR3 DNA: TGTGCCAGCAGTCCGCGTCCGGGACAGGGTTACGAGCAGTACTTC; CDR3 protein: CASSPRPGQGYEQYF
clone size: once; J gene: TRBJ1-1; V gene: TRBV28; D gene: TRBD1; CDR3 DNA: TGTGCCAGCAGTTTGATTGGGTGGACAGGGAACACTGAAGCTTTCTTT; CDR3 protein: CASSLIGWTGNTEAFF
clone size: few; J gene: TRBJ2-2; V gene: TRBV7-2; D gene: TRBD1; CDR3 DNA: TGTGCCAGCAGCCACCCGGGACAGCTCAACACCGGGGAGCTGTTTTTT; CDR3 protein: CASSHPGQLNTGELFF
clone size: many; J gene: TRBJ2-7; V gene: TRBV18; D gene: -; CDR3 DNA: TGTGCCAGCTCCCAAAGCGATGGGGACGAGCAGTACTTC; CDR3 protein: CASSQSDGDEQYF
clone size: many; J gene: TRBJ1-2; V gene: TRBV12-3/TRBV12-4; D gene: -; CDR3 DNA: TGTGCCAGCACCCCAGGGAAGGAAAACGTTTATGGCTACACCTTC; CDR3 protein: CASTPGKENVYGYTF
clone size: many; J gene: TRBJ2-7; V gene: TRBV4-2; D gene: TRBD1; CDR3 DNA: TGTGCCAGCAGCCAAGCCGGACAGGGGTACGAGCAGTACTTC; CDR3 protein: CASSQAGQGYEQYF
clone size: many; J gene: TRBJ1-2; V gene: TRBV28; D gene: -; CDR3 DNA: TGTGCCAGCAGGGATGGGGTTAACTATGGCTACACCTTC; CDR3 protein: CASRDGVNYGYTF
clone size: -; J gene: TRBJ2-1; V gene: TRBV5-1; D gene: TRBD1; CDR3 DNA: TGCGCCAGCAGCCCCAGACAGGGGGCCTACAATGAGCAGTTCTTC; CDR3 protein: CASSPRQGAYNEQFF
clone size: few; J gene: TRBJ1-1; V gene: TRBV30; D gene: -; CDR3 DNA: TGTGCCTGGAGCCCCGGGTCAATGAACACTGAAGCTTTCTTT; CDR3 protein: CAWSPGSMNTEAFF
clone size: -; J gene: TRBJ2-7; V gene: TRBV5-1; D gene: -; CDR3 DNA: TGCGCCAGCAGCTGGGGGAACCGGTACGAGCAGTACTTC; CDR3 protein: CASSWGNRYEQYF